This T cell receptor beta chain was identified during a study of blood T cell repertoires in COVID-19. Whole-study context: Acute and convalescent COVID-19 specimens originated in the United States, Italy and Spain. T cells, B-cell-depleted T cells, or PBMCs provided the cDNA or gDNA that served as material.

As originally analysed: The authors estimated nucleated cell counts from reference gene primer amplification. Repertoires were generated with immunoSEQ multiplex PCR, while TCRdb's copy carries only in-frame clones and drops some. That table furnishes V, J and clone size, whereas the DNA furnished D and trimming. The sample has around 150,000 clones; around 74% are singletons. The CDR3 covers 14 residues. Between the trimmed V and J ends, which lost 1 base and 5 bases, there was a span of 12 bases. CDR1 is SGHKS and CDR2 is YYEKEE in the germline V gene (reference sequence). This chain joins TRBV5-5 and TRBJ2-5; D may be TRBD2 (5 bases). This receptor was taken from a woman older than 75 with acute or convalescent COVID-19. Input material: peripheral blood. This chain's CDR3 is CASSLSGGHETQYF. CDR3 nucleotide sequence: TGTGCCAGCAGCTTGTCTGGCGGGCACGAGACCCAGTACTTC.